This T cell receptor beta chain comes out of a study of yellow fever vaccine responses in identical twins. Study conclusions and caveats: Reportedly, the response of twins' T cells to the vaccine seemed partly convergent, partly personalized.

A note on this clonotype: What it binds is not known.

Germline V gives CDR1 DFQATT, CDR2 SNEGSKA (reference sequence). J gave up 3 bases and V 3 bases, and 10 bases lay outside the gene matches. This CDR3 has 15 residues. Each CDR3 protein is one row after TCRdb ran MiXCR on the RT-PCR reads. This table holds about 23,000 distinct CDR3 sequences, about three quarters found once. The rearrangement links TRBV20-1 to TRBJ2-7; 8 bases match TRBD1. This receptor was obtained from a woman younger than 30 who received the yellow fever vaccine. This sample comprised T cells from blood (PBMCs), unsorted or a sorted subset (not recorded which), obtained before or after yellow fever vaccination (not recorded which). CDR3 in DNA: TGCAGTGCTAGTCTTGGGACAGGCGCTCTCTACGAGCAGTACGTC. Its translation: CSASLGTGALYEQYV.